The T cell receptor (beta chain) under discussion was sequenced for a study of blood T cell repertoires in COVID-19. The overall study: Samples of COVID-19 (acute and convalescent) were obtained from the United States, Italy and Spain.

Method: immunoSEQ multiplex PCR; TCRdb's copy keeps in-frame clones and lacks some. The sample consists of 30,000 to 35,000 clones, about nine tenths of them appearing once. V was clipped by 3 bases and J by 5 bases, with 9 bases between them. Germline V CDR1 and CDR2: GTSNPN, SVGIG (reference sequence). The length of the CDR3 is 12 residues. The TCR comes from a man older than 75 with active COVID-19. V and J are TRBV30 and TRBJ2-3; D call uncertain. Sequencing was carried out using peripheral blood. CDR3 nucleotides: TGTGCCTGGAGCCCCCCCTTAGATACGCAGTATTTT. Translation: CAWSPPLDTQYF.